Presented here are 24 T cell receptor beta chains from one specimen sequenced in a study of human T cells and chemical hapten exposure. In TCRdb, the RACE reads were re-called with MiXCR into one record per CDR3 protein. The data hold approximately 350,000 distinct CDR3 sequences, with under 9% observed a single time. Time point specified: patch test 1, 2 weeks after DPC sensitization. This sample's treatment: therapeutic diphenylcyclopropenone sensitization with weekly scalp DPC. The input for sequencing was whole blood, taken in connection with sensitization to the hapten diphenylcyclopropenone (DPC). The receptors were sampled from a woman aged 18 to 35 with alopecia areata. Some clones in this sample may be carry-over from other donors' samples.

The genes are TRBV5-6 and TRBJ2-5, with 8 bases matching TRBD1. The CDR3 is 17 amino acids. The trim removed 4 bases at V and 4 bases at J, leaving 15 bases unmatched. The germline gives CDR1 SGHDT, CDR2 YYEEEE. The chain's CDR3 is CASSVISTGDYGETQYF. The CDR3 DNA is TGTGCCAGCAGCGTCATATCGACAGGGGATTATGGAGAGACCCAGTACTTC.

The genes are TRBV20-1 and TRBJ1-5, with 7 bases aligning to TRBD1. The germline CDR1 and CDR2 sequences are DFQATT and SNEGSKA (reference sequence). J was trimmed by 7 bases and V by 1 base; bases with no gene match: 10. The CDR3 extends over 15 amino acids. Here the CDR3 DNA reads TGCAGTGCTAGAGGGCCCCAGGGGGAAAGCCAGCCCCAGCATTTT. This encodes CSARGPQGESQPQHF.

The V call is TRBV6-1, the J call TRBJ1-1, with TRBD1 as a possible D gene (5 bases). Trimming pared 5 bases from V and 2 bases from J, leaving 9 bases between. The length of the CDR3 is 13 residues. Germline loops: CDR1 MNHNS, CDR2 SASEGT. The CDR3 region has the DNA TGTGCCAGCAGTAGACGGGACAACACTGAAGCTTTCTTT. It yields the protein CASSRRDNTEAFF.

The rearrangement links TRBV4-3 to TRBJ1-3; 7 bases line up with TRBD1. The CDR3 consists of 17 residues. V dropped 0 bases and J dropped 2; count of bases not matched to a gene: 7. In germline, CDR1 is LGHNA, CDR2 YSLEER. The CDR3 DNA sequence: TGCGCCAGCAGCCAAGATAAGGAGGGGGCGCCTGGAAACACCATATATTTT. Its translation is CASSQDKEGAPGNTIYF.

V and J are TRBV29-1 and TRBJ2-5; D ambiguous. This CDR3 has 11 residues. Germline V gene data show CDR1 as SQVTM and CDR2 as ANQGSEA. Trimming cost V 4 bases and J 1 base, with 4 bases left between them. CDR3 coding DNA: TGCAGCGTTGGGGTCCAAGAGACCCAGTACTTC. Residues: CSVGVQETQYF.

There are many counts of this clonotype. V and J are TRBV7-6 and TRBJ2-1; 7 nucleotides align to TRBD1. The CDR3 length is 15 residues. The trim removed 5 bases at V and 4 bases at J, leaving 8 bases unmatched. CDR1 SGHVS and CDR2 FNYEAQ come from the germline V gene. The CDR3 loop reads CASSQGQPLYNEQFF. The CDR3, as DNA: TGTGCCAGCAGCCAGGGACAGCCCTTATACAATGAGCAGTTCTTC.

J is TRBJ2-3 and V is TRBV27, with 8 bases lining up with TRBD2. Germline V gene lookup returns CDR1 MNHEY and CDR2 SMNVEV (reference sequence). The CDR3 is 16 amino acids. The J segment lost 5 bases and the V segment lost 5 bases, leaving 12 bases of the junction unmatched. CDR3 in amino acids: CASSTRSAAGVDTQYF. The CDR3, as DNA: TGTGCCAGCAGTACCCGGTCCGCAGCGGGGGTAGATACGCAGTATTTT.

This clonotype has more than one count but fewer than ten. The chain carries TRBV12-3 or TRBV12-4 and TRBJ1-3; 7 bases align to TRBD1. CDR3 size: 15 residues. The trim removed 6 bases at V and 0 bases at J, leaving 5 bases unmatched. The CDR3 nucleotides read TGTGCCAGCAGGGCGACAGGGAACTCTGGAAACACCATATATTTT. Amino acids: CASRATGNSGNTIYF.

This clonotype was seen only a few times. The chain recombines TRBV4-2 with TRBJ2-3; D uncertain. CDR1 and CDR2 from the germline V gene are LGHNA and YNFKEQ. The V gene lost 3 bases and the J gene lost 6 bases, with 22 bases spanning the gap. This CDR3 spans 17 amino acids. The CDR3 loop is CASSQSVSNNLRDTQYF. The CDR3 region has the DNA TGTGCCAGCAGCCAGAGCGTCTCCAATAACCTCCGGGATACGCAGTATTTT.

This clonotype showed up just a few times. This chain joins TRBV27 and TRBJ1-4; the match to TRBD1 covers 10 bases. In germline, CDR1 is MNHEY, CDR2 SMNVEV (reference sequence). CDR3 length equals 17 residues. Trimming at V came to 2 bases and at J to 6 bases, leaving 9 bases not matched to a gene. The CDR3 nucleotides read TGTGCCAGCAGTTTAGTCCCGCCGGGACAGGGGTATGAAAAACTGTTTTTT. Its protein product is CASSLVPPGQGYEKLFF.

V usage is TRBV14 and J usage is TRBJ1-1, with no clear D. The CDR3 length is 14 residues. The germline V and J ends were trimmed by 0 bases and 7 bases, with 12 bases remaining between them. Germline V lookup: CDR1 SGHDN, CDR2 FVKESK. CDR3 in DNA: TGTGCCAGCAGCCAAGATATCAGGTACAATGAAGCTTTCTTT. This sequence encodes CASSQDIRYNEAFF.

This clonotype showed up many times. J is TRBJ1-1 and V is TRBV28; the match to TRBD1 covers 8 bases. Trimming at V came to 8 bases and at J to 4 bases, leaving 6 bases not matched to a gene. This CDR3 region has 13 residues. Per germline, CDR1 MDHEN and CDR2 SYDVKM. The CDR3 loop is CASDDRGVTEAFF. DNA for the CDR3: TGTGCCAGCGACGACAGGGGAGTCACTGAAGCTTTCTTT.

The chain recombines TRBV12-3 or TRBV12-4 with TRBJ2-7; TRBD1 might be the D (6 bases). V was trimmed by 1 base and J by 3 bases, leaving 10 bases between them. The CDR3 is 14 residues long. CDR3 loop: CASSLGTAYYEQYF. The CDR3 DNA sequence: TGTGCCAGCAGTTTAGGGACAGCTTACTACGAGCAGTACTTC.

The V and J genes are TRBV6-6 and TRBJ1-5, with D possibly matching TRBD1 (5 bases). Germline V CDR1 and CDR2: MNHNY, SVGAGI (reference sequence). The CDR3 has 16 residues. Between the trimmed V and J ends, which lost 8 bases and 5 bases, there was a span of 22 bases. In DNA, the CDR3 is TGTGCCAGCCGAACCCCCCGAGGCAGGGTGGATCAGCCCCAGCATTTT. Its protein is CASRTPRGRVDQPQHF.

A note on this clonotype: One end of the junction varies from germline; a read error may be responsible. The CDR3 DNA is TGTACCAGCAGTTCCCTCGGGGGTAGTACGACCTACGAGCAGTACTTC. This encodes CTSSSLGGSTTYEQYF. The chain couples TRBV6-5 to TRBJ2-7, with D perhaps TRBD2 (6 bases). The CDR3 has 16 amino acids. Germline lookup yields CDR1 MNHEY and CDR2 SVGAGI.

V and J are TRBV20-1 and TRBJ2-5, with D possibly being TRBD2 (5 bases). Per germline, CDR1 DFQATT and CDR2 SNEGSKA (reference sequence). Trimming removed 7 bases at V and 2 bases at J, with 11 bases between. This CDR3 is 12 amino acids long. The CDR3 DNA reads TGCAGTGGCCGGCTAGCACAAGAGACCCAGTACTTC. It translates to CSGRLAQETQYF.

This clonotype appeared a few times. The chain has TRBV3-1 and TRBJ2-1; D may be TRBD2 (5 bases). Germline V CDR1 and CDR2: LGHDT, YNNKEL (reference sequence). The V end lost 0 bases, the J end lost 0 bases, and 12 bases lay between the germline ends. The CDR3 contains 17 residues. The CDR3 sequence is CASSQDGGSSSYNEQFF. In nucleotides, the CDR3 is TGTGCCAGCAGCCAAGATGGAGGATCCAGCTCCTACAATGAGCAGTTCTTC.

The chain uses TRBV20-1 and TRBJ2-3; D gene ambiguous. The CDR3 is 14 residues long. The V gene's germline CDR1 is DFQATT and CDR2 SNEGSKA (reference sequence). The germline V and J ends were trimmed by 2 bases and 5 bases, with 14 bases remaining between them. CDR3 loop: CSARMASPGDTQYF. For the CDR3, the DNA is TGCAGTGCTAGAATGGCCTCCCCGGGAGATACGCAGTATTTT.

The genes are TRBV19 and TRBJ1-5; TRBD1 is a possible D gene (5 bases). The ends were cut back, 8 bases at V and 9 bases at J, with 14 bases in the middle. CDR3 size: 12 residues. Germline-derived CDR1 and CDR2 are LNHDA and SQIVND (reference sequence). The CDR3 nucleotides read TGTGCCAGTGCCTCCTCGAGGGGGCCCCAGCATTTT. Residues: CASASSRGPQHF.

This rearrangement joins TRBV9 to TRBJ2-3, with TRBD1 identical over 7 bases. J was trimmed by 5 bases and V by 1 base; bases with no gene match: 16. CDR1 and CDR2 from the germline V gene are SGDLS and YYNGEE. This CDR3 has 18 residues. In DNA, the CDR3 is TGTGCCAGCAGCGTATTATCCCCCGACAGGGAGTTGGGAGATACGCAGTATTTT. The encoded protein is CASSVLSPDRELGDTQYF.

This chain uses TRBV7-3 with TRBJ2-1; TRBD1 agrees at 9 bases. V lost 5 bases to trimming and J lost 3 bases; unmatched junction nucleotides: 8. The CDR3 has 16 residues. Germline V gives CDR1 SGHTA, CDR2 FQGTGA. The CDR3 region has the DNA TGTGCCAGCAGCCCGCTGGGGACAGGGATCTACAATGAGCAGTTCTTC. It is translated as CASSPLGTGIYNEQFF.

This chain links TRBV3-1 with TRBJ2-3; TRBD2 aligns across 8 bases. CDR1 is LGHDT and CDR2 is YNNKEL in the germline V gene (reference sequence). The V segment lost 4 bases and the J segment 4 bases; nucleotides outside the gene matches: 7. The CDR3 is 15 amino acids. The CDR3 sequence: CASSLRGGGSDTQYF. Here the CDR3 DNA reads TGTGCCAGCAGCCTCCGGGGGGGCGGGTCAGATACGCAGTATTTT.

The V and J genes are TRBV7-6 and TRBJ1-1; tentative D call: TRBD1 (5 bases). Per germline, CDR1 SGHVS and CDR2 FNYEAQ. Trimming took off 1 base at V and 3 bases at J, with 12 bases between the two ends. The CDR3 contains 15 residues. CDR3 amino acids: CASSLEGPRYTEAFF. For the CDR3, the DNA is TGTGCCAGCAGCTTAGAGGGGCCCCGGTACACTGAAGCTTTCTTT.

The rearrangement uses TRBV29-1 and TRBJ1-1, with no clear D. Trimming pared 2 bases from V and 7 bases from J, leaving 8 bases between. Germline CDR1 is SQVTM and CDR2 is ANQGSEA. The CDR3 length is 11 residues. The CDR3 nucleotides are TGCAGCGTTGAAACTCACAGTGAAGCTTTCTTT. The encoded protein is CSVETHSEAFF.